This T cell receptor (beta chain) was sequenced in a study of tumor-infiltrating lymphocytes in primary liver carcinoma. In addition to blood RNA drawn from unsorted whole blood, germline DNA was extracted. Reverse transcription of 500 ng total RNA with a constant-region primer produced TCR beta cDNA. Amplification in three nested multiplex PCR rounds with slightly modified ARM-PCR gave rise to TCR beta libraries. Researchers ran the first two PCR rounds for around 10 cycles each with TRBV1-TRBV30 forward primers and a C-beta reverse primer. TCRdb reprocessed the multiplex PCR reads with MiXCR, giving one entry per CDR3 protein. The table lists about 200,000 distinct CDR3 sequences, about 61% of them singletons. This CDR3 contains 13 residues. Germline CDR1 GTSNPN, CDR2 SVGIG (reference sequence). Trimming cost V 5 bases and J 6 bases; bases outside gene matches: 9.

The receptor comes from a woman aged 55-75 years with primary liver carcinoma and hepatitis B virus infection. Material: peripheral blood. This chain links TRBV30 with TRBJ2-5; 7 bases agree with TRBD2. The CDR3 protein is CAWSEGLSKTQYF. The CDR3 bases are TGTGCCTGGTCTGAGGGACTATCAAAGACCCAGTACTTC.